These 30 T cell receptor beta chains were sequenced from one sample in a study of siplizumab effects on memory and regulatory T cells. This table comes from immunoSEQ multiplex PCR, and its TCRdb copy is limited to in-frame clones, with some not included. Here the sample spans approximately 120,000 clones, just over 90% being singletons. Input material: Tregs sorted from blood. The source is a human donor in good health.

J is TRBJ2-3 and V is TRBV27; D call uncertain. The germline V gene encodes CDR1 MNHEY and CDR2 SMNVEV (reference sequence). V was cut by 4 bases and J by 11 bases, with 19 bases left in between. The CDR3 is 14 amino acids. The CDR3 coding sequence is TGTGCCAGCAGTTCTACGTACACTTCGCCAGGGCAGTATTTT. This encodes CASSSTYTSPGQYF.

This chain uses TRBV10-3 with TRBJ1-6; 10 bases match TRBD1. The CDR3 is 16 amino acids. The V segment lost 0 bases and the J segment 4 bases; nucleotides outside the gene matches: 0. CDR1 and CDR2 from the germline V gene are ENHRY and SYGVKD. The CDR3 protein is CAISESGQGYNSPLHF. The CDR3 DNA sequence: TGTGCCATCAGTGAGTCGGGACAGGGGTATAATTCACCCCTCCACTTT.

The chain employs TRBV4-2 and TRBJ2-1, with D unclear. Germline CDR1 and CDR2: LGHNA and YNFKEQ. V was shortened by 0 bases and J by 4 bases, with 10 bases between the two germline ends. This CDR3 has 15 residues. The CDR3 protein is CASSQELSSYNEQFF. The CDR3 coding sequence is TGTGCCAGCAGCCAAGAGTTGTCCAGTTACAATGAGCAGTTCTTC.

The rearrangement uses TRBV5-6 and TRBJ1-6; 7 bases are a match to TRBD1. J was trimmed by 4 bases and V by 4 bases; bases with no gene match: 5. Germline values: CDR1 SGHDT, CDR2 YYEEEE. The length of the CDR3 is 15 residues. This CDR3 reads CASSRGQLYNSPLHF. Written as DNA, the CDR3 is TGTGCCAGCAGCCGGGGACAGCTATATAATTCACCCCTCCACTTT.

The chain links TRBV11-2 to TRBJ2-2, with D unclear. The CDR3 covers 16 residues. V was trimmed by 4 bases and J by 1 base, leaving 13 bases between them. Germline V lookup: CDR1 SGHAT, CDR2 FQNNGV. For the CDR3, the DNA is TGTGCCAGCAGCTCGTTCTTGACCGGGAACACCGGGGAGCTGTTTTTT. It encodes CASSSFLTGNTGELFF.

The chain combines TRBV7-9 with TRBJ2-5; the match to TRBD2 covers 11 bases. Germline CDR1 SEHNR, CDR2 FQNEAQ (reference sequence). The CDR3 has 19 residues. V shed 6 bases and J 4 bases; nucleotides not matched to a gene: 19. The CDR3 sequence: CASRQQGTSGGLFGETQYF. The DNA for the CDR3 is TGTGCCAGCAGACAACAAGGGACTAGCGGAGGCCTATTCGGAGAGACCCAGTACTTC. Filled out from reference TRBV7-9 and TRBJ2-5, the complete variable domain reads DTGVSQNPRHKITKRGQNVTFRCDPISEHNRLYWYRQTLGQGPEFLTYFQNEAQLEKSRLLSDRFSAERPKGSFSTLEIQRTEQGDSAMYLCASRQQGTSGGLFGETQYFGPGTRLLVL.

The chain employs TRBV19 and TRBJ1-5; D is unresolved. V was clipped by 3 bases and J by 7 bases, with 10 bases between them. This CDR3 region has 13 residues. CDR1 and CDR2 (germline): LNHDA, SQIVND (reference sequence). CDR3 residues: CASSMEVWQPQHF. The CDR3 DNA sequence: TGTGCCAGTAGTATGGAGGTTTGGCAGCCCCAGCATTTT.

This clone was counted a single time. CDR3 DNA: TGCGCCAGCAGCTCCTGGGGTCCAATCTATGGCTACACCTTC. Encoded protein: CASSSWGPIYGYTF. The genes are TRBV5-1 and TRBJ1-2; D gene uncertain. Looked up from germline, CDR1 is SGHRS and CDR2 is YFSETQ. The CDR3 spans 14 residues. V gave up 3 bases and J gave up 4 bases, with 13 bases separating them.

The chain links TRBV30 to TRBJ2-3, with 7 nucleotides matching TRBD2. V shed 2 bases and J 4 bases; nucleotides not matched to a gene: 15. The CDR3 extends over 17 amino acids. The germline V gene encodes CDR1 GTSNPN and CDR2 SVGIG (reference sequence). CDR3 region: CAWSRSGMGGFADTQYF. CDR3 nucleotides: TGTGCCTGGAGTCGTAGCGGAATGGGGGGGTTCGCAGATACGCAGTATTTT.

This sequence joins TRBV29-1 and TRBJ2-5; 10 bases match TRBD1. The CDR3 is 13 amino acids. J gave up 4 bases and V 7 bases, and 6 bases lay outside the gene matches. CDR1 is SQVTM and CDR2 is ANQGSEA in the germline V gene. The CDR3 DNA sequence: TGCAGCGCCAGACAGGGGGCGGGAGAGACCCAGTACTTC. This codes for CSARQGAGETQYF.

J is TRBJ2-2 and V is TRBV9; D assignment may be TRBD1 or TRBD2 (6 bases each). Trimming pared 6 bases from V and 4 bases from J, leaving 16 bases between. The CDR3 sequence is 15 residues long. Germline V gives CDR1 SGDLS, CDR2 YYNGEE. DNA of the CDR3: TGTGCCAGCAACACAGGGAGCGGGTTCACCGGGGAGCTGTTTTTT. Amino acid sequence: CASNTGSGFTGELFF. The full variable domain, with the rest looked up from reference TRBV9 and TRBJ2-2, is DSGVTQTPKHLITATGQRVTLRCSPRSGDLSVYWYQQSLDQGLQFLIQYYNGEERAKGNILERFSAQQFPDLHSELNLSSLELGDSALYFCASNTGSGFTGELFFGEGSRLTVL.

CDR3 coding DNA: TGTGCCAGCAGTATCTGGGGACCCTACAATGAGCAGTTCTTC. This codes for CASSIWGPYNEQFF. V gene TRBV6-5 combines with J gene TRBJ2-1; D may correspond to TRBD1 or TRBD2 (5 bases each). The CDR3 spans 14 residues. Per the germline V gene, CDR1 is MNHEY and CDR2 is SVGAGI. V was shortened by 5 bases and J by 2 bases, with 10 bases between the two germline ends.

The rearrangement uses TRBV4-2 and TRBJ1-2; perhaps TRBD1 as D (5 bases). Per the germline V gene, CDR1 is LGHNA and CDR2 is YNFKEQ. With 8 bases removed from V and 8 bases from J, the gap between germline ends came to 12 bases. The CDR3 extends over 11 amino acids. CDR3 amino acids: CASHGGGGYTF. The CDR3 nucleotides are TGTGCCAGCCACGGCGGGGGAGGCTACACCTTC.

The V and J genes are TRBV5-6 and TRBJ1-1; the D is unclear. Trimming pared 4 bases from V and 5 bases from J, leaving 9 bases between. From germline, CDR1 is SGHDT and CDR2 YYEEEE. The CDR3 contains 12 residues. The CDR3 nucleotides read TGTGCCAGCAGCCAAGGGAGTACTGAAGCTTTCTTT. Translating it yields CASSQGSTEAFF.

The rearrangement uses TRBV7-9 and TRBJ1-4; D uncertain. Germline lookup yields CDR1 SEHNR and CDR2 FQNEAQ (reference sequence). Trimming cost V 3 bases and J 8 bases, with 13 bases left between them. This CDR3 region has 14 residues. The CDR3 DNA is TGTGCCAGCAGCTTCGAGGATGTAGGGGAAAAACTGTTTTTT. Translated, it gives CASSFEDVGEKLFF.

CDR3 region: CASSLGPELRTNEKLFF. The CDR3 DNA sequence: TGTGCCAGCAGCTTGGGCCCCGAGCTCCGAACTAATGAAAAACTGTTTTTT. V is TRBV5-4 and J is TRBJ1-4, with D unresolved. The CDR3 loop spans 17 amino acids. Trimming cost V 0 bases and J 1 base, with 13 bases left between them. The germline V gene has CDR1 SGHNT and CDR2 YYREEE (reference sequence).

V and J are TRBV6-6 and TRBJ2-3; tentative D call: TRBD2 (6 bases). V lost 6 bases and J lost 2, with 12 bases in between. There are 14 residues in the CDR3. From germline, CDR1 is MNHNY and CDR2 SVGAGI (reference sequence). This CDR3 reads CASRLAAVTDTQYF. CDR3 DNA sequence: TGTGCCAGCAGACTAGCTGCGGTCACAGATACGCAGTATTTT.

This chain connects TRBV5-5 to TRBJ2-7; tentatively, D is TRBD1 (5 bases). The CDR3 runs 15 residues. From germline, CDR1 is SGHKS and CDR2 YYEKEE (reference sequence). Trimming shortened V by 0 bases and J by 3 bases, and 13 bases separated the two germline ends. The CDR3 DNA reads TGTGCCAGCAGCTTGGCCCCCCAGGGAAACTACGAGCAGTACTTC. Translation: CASSLAPQGNYEQYF.

V gene TRBV2 combines with J gene TRBJ1-4, with 8 bases aligning to TRBD1. Germline CDR1 is SNHLY and CDR2 is FYNNEI. The CDR3 runs 15 residues. The V gene end was trimmed by 3 bases and the J gene end by 4 bases; junction bases not matched to a gene: 4. CDR3 loop: CASSDRTGINEKLFF. Written as DNA, the CDR3 is TGTGCCAGCAGTGACAGGACAGGGATTAATGAAAAACTGTTTTTT.

The V and J genes are TRBV2 and TRBJ1-1; D gene ambiguous. This CDR3 comprises 13 residues. Germline V gene data show CDR1 as SNHLY and CDR2 as FYNNEI. V gave up 6 bases and J gave up 0 bases, with 8 bases separating them. CDR3 nucleotides: TGTGCCAGCAGCCTTCAATTGAACACTGAAGCTTTCTTT. This encodes CASSLQLNTEAFF.

The chain carries TRBV10-1 and TRBJ2-2; possibly TRBD2 for D (6 bases). Trimming left V 0 bases short and J 4 bases short, with 12 bases between. Germline V gene sequence: CDR1 WNHNN, CDR2 SYGVQD (reference sequence). CDR3 length: 16 amino acids. CDR3 sequence: CASSESGLTTTGELFF. The CDR3 bases are TGCGCCAGCAGTGAGTCAGGACTAACAACCACCGGGGAGCTGTTTTTT.

The chain recombines TRBV9 with TRBJ1-1; D is uncertain. The CDR3 runs to 13 residues. V lost 0 bases and J lost 7, with 10 bases in between. Germline V gene data show CDR1 as SGDLS and CDR2 as YYNGEE. The CDR3 coding sequence is TGTGCCAGCAGCGTAGTCGAAGGGATTGAAGCTTTCTTT. As protein: CASSVVEGIEAFF.

The chain recombines TRBV18 with TRBJ1-5; possibly TRBD1 for D (5 bases). CDR1 is KGHSH and CDR2 is LQKENI in the germline V gene. CDR3 length: 14 residues. Trimming pared 2 bases from V and 6 bases from J, leaving 11 bases between. The CDR3 DNA is TGTGCCAGCTCACCAAACCAGGGATCTCAGCCCCAGCATTTT. This sequence encodes CASSPNQGSQPQHF. Drawing the rest from reference TRBV18 and TRBJ1-5, the complete variable domain is NAGVMQNPRHLVRRRGQEARLRCSPMKGHSHVYWYRQLPEEGLKFMVYLQKENIIDESGMPKERFSAEFPKEGPSILRIQQVVRGDSAAYFCASSPNQGSQPQHFGDGTRLSIL.

The V call is TRBV7-9, the J call TRBJ1-4, with D tentatively TRBD1 (5 bases). In germline, CDR1 is SEHNR, CDR2 FQNEAQ (reference sequence). Trimming removed 3 bases from V and 4 bases from J, with 9 bases in between. The CDR3 is made up of 14 amino acids. Written as DNA, the CDR3 is TGTGCCAGCAGCTTTGCAGGGAGTAATGAAAAACTGTTTTTT. It translates to CASSFAGSNEKLFF.

The chain couples TRBV21-1 to TRBJ2-5; no check of the table's D call, TRBD2, against the DNA was made. TRBV21-1 is flagged as a pseudogene. The CDR3 totals 17 residues. In DNA, the CDR3 is TGTGCCAGCAGCAAGGTCCCCGGTCGGGAGGAGGAAGAGACCCAGTACTTC. It codes for CASSKVPGREEEETQYF.

This rearrangement joins TRBV6-5 to TRBJ2-6; no clear D. V lost 4 bases and J 13 bases, leaving 23 bases between the germline ends. Germline V gene data show CDR1 as MNHEY and CDR2 as SVGAGI. The CDR3 totals 16 residues. The CDR3 loop is CASSFALGVSKGVLTF. The DNA for the CDR3 is TGTGCCAGCAGTTTTGCTTTAGGAGTATCAAAGGGTGTCCTGACTTTC.

CDR3 loop: CASSLSGTGYSYEQYF. CDR3 DNA: TGTGCCAGCAGCTTATCCGGGACAGGGTACTCCTACGAGCAGTACTTC. The chain carries TRBV7-9 and TRBJ2-7, with 9 bases aligning to TRBD1. Germline lookup yields CDR1 SEHNR and CDR2 FQNEAQ (reference sequence). J gave up 0 bases and V 2 bases, and 5 bases lay outside the gene matches. The CDR3 covers 16 residues.

The chain recombines TRBV6-6 with TRBJ1-5; D may be TRBD1 (6 bases). The germline CDR1 and CDR2 sequences are MNHNY and SVGAGI (reference sequence). The CDR3 spans 15 residues. With 2 bases removed from V and 3 bases from J, the gap between germline ends came to 11 bases. CDR3 region: CASSYPRGANQPQHF. CDR3 nucleotides: TGTGCCAGCAGTTACCCCCGGGGGGCCAATCAGCCCCAGCATTTT.

The chain employs TRBV5-5 and TRBJ1-5; TRBD1 is a possible D gene (6 bases). Germline V CDR1 and CDR2: SGHKS, YYEKEE (reference sequence). There are 16 residues in the CDR3. V was trimmed by 3 bases and J by 6 bases, leaving 19 bases between them. Here the CDR3 reads CASSYHTGYQGQPQHF. In DNA, the CDR3 is TGTGCCAGCAGCTACCATACAGGGTATCAGGGTCAGCCCCAGCATTTT.

V gene TRBV11-2 combines with J gene TRBJ2-1; the D is unclear. The CDR3 is made up of 13 amino acids. Germline CDR1 reads SGHAT; CDR2 reads FQNNGV. V lost 5 bases and J lost 8, with 13 bases in between. CDR3 DNA: TGTGCCAGCAGCCCTCGTGGTGGGTATGAGCAGTTCTTC. Protein product: CASSPRGGYEQFF.